Below, one T cell receptor beta chain is given with its context. In the authors' workflow: Estimated nucleated cell counts came from reference gene primer amplification. Libraries were prepared by immunoSEQ multiplex PCR; TCRdb keeps only in-frame clonotypes and omits some of them. D and trimming were read from the DNA, whereas the V and J calls and clone size are those reported in that table. The sample has 130,000 to 150,000 clones; 75% to 90% are singletons. The sample belongs to a study of blood T cell repertoires in COVID-19. Across the whole study: Sites in the United States, Italy and Spain provided acute and convalescent COVID-19 samples. PBMCs, B-cell-depleted T cells, or T cells were the source of the cDNA or gDNA that made up the material.

Germline assignment: CDR1 SGHRS and CDR2 YFSETQ. This CDR3 is built from 13 residues. The germline V and J ends were trimmed by 8 bases and 3 bases, with 15 bases remaining between them. This chain links TRBV5-1 with TRBJ2-7; a weak D match, TRBD2 (7 bases). The sequenced material came from peripheral blood. This TCR was sampled from a human donor in a cohort sampled during active COVID-19. In DNA, the CDR3 is TGCGCCAGTAACAGGGAGGGGAGCTACGAGCAGTACTTC. It is translated as CASNREGSYEQYF.